The source of this TCR beta chain is a study of PD-L1 blockade in urothelial cancer. The overall study: Earlier, patients had received 0 to 3 chemotherapy regimens. There were a median of approximately 150,000 T cells in blood samples.

The V end lost 4 bases, the J end lost 3 bases, and 19 bases lay between the germline ends. This CDR3 is 16 amino acids long. Germline assignment: CDR1 KGHSH and CDR2 LQKENI. This sample's time point: peripheral blood 6 weeks after treatment start. To note about this clone: Antigen: not known.

Clones were sequenced by immunoSEQ multiplex PCR, and TCRdb holds only the in-frame ones, with some missing. The sample carries about 50,000 clones, 70% to 90% recorded once. Study conclusions and caveats: More expansion of tumor-associated blood clones, seen at 3 weeks, marked durable-benefit patients.

The receptor was isolated from a man between 65 and 79 years old with urothelial cancer. The chain combines TRBV18 with TRBJ2-7; perhaps TRBD1 as D (5 bases). The input for sequencing was PBMCs, taken around atezolizumab (anti-PD-L1) treatment. CDR3 protein: CASSLKGSGSFYEQYF. CDR3 in DNA: TGTGCCAGCTCACTCAAAGGATCAGGGTCCTTCTACGAGCAGTACTTC.